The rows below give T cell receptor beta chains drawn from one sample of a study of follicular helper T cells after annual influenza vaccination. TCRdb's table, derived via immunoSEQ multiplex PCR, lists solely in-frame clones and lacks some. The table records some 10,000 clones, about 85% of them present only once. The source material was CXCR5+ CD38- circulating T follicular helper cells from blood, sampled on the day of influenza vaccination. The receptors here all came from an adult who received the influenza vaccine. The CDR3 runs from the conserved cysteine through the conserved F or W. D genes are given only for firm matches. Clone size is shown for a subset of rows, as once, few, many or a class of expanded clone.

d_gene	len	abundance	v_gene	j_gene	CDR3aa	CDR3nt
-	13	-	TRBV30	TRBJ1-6	CAWSVQVRSPLHF	TGTGCCTGGAGTGTACAGGTTCGGTCACCCCTCCACTTT
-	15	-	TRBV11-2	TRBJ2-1	CASRPLGDSYNEQFF	TGTGCCAGCAGACCTTTAGGGGACTCCTACAATGAGCAGTTCTTC
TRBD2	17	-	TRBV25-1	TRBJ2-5	CASTRGLAGAPGETQYF	TGTGCCAGCACCCGGGGACTAGCGGGGGCCCCGGGAGAGACCCAGTACTTC
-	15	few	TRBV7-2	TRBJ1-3	CASSLVTQGGNTIYF	TGTGCCAGCAGCTTAGTTACACAGGGAGGAAACACCATATATTTT
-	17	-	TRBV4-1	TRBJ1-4	CASSHAPQGRGFEKLFF	TGCGCCAGCAGCCACGCACCCCAGGGCAGGGGATTCGAAAAACTGTTTTTT
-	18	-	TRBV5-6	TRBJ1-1	CASISSGPESSMNTEAFF	TGTGCCAGCATCTCCTCGGGTCCCGAATCCTCCATGAACACTGAAGCTTTCTTT
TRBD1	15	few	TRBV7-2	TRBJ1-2	CASSLGQGASRGYTF	TGTGCCAGCAGCCTAGGACAGGGGGCCTCCCGGGGCTACACCTTC
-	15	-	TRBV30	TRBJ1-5	CAWSHGPRGNQPQHF	TGTGCCTGGAGTCATGGGCCAAGGGGCAATCAGCCCCAGCATTTT
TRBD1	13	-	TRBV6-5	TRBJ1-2	CASSRQGSHGYTF	TGTGCCAGCAGCAGACAGGGGAGCCATGGCTACACCTTC
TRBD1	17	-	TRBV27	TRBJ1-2	CASSSRMTGGWGYGYTF	TGTGCCAGCAGCTCGAGGATGACAGGGGGCTGGGGCTATGGCTACACCTTC
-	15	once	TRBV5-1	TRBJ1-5	CASSSGANSNQPQHF	TGCGCCAGCAGCTCAGGGGCGAATAGCAATCAGCCCCAGCATTTT
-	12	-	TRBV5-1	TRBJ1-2	CASSFGHNGYTF	TGCGCCAGCAGCTTTGGACACAATGGCTACACCTTC
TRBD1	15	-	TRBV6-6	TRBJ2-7	CASSYSGQGSYEQYF	TGTGCCAGCAGTTACTCGGGACAGGGTTCCTACGAGCAGTACTTC
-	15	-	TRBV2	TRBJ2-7	CASSEQSRGSYEQYF	TGTGCCAGCAGTGAACAGTCCAGAGGCTCCTACGAGCAGTACTTC